The sequence of this TCR beta chain was determined in a study of OX40 agonist ivuxolimab in advanced cancers. Study-level results: Antigen specificity remained undetermined for the expanded peripheral T cells. At 0.1 to 3.0 mg/kg and by week 6, clonal expansion occurred in CD4+ and CD8+ blood T cells.

The CDR3 has 13 residues. Germline loops: CDR1 MNHEY, CDR2 SVGAGI. V was pared by 6 bases and J by 3 bases, with 11 bases between. In regard to this clone: The antigen remains undetermined.

Generated by immunoSEQ multiplex PCR, the TCRdb table keeps only in-frame clones and is missing some. The table has 100,000 to 150,000 clones, around 90% seen once. A history of autoimmune disease or systemic immunosuppression excluded patients. Sequenced here: CD4+ or CD8+ T cells sorted from blood, sampled in a trial of the OX40 agonist ivuxolimab. The chain links TRBV6-5 to TRBJ1-2; D gene unclear. This receptor was taken from an adult with an advanced solid tumor such as melanoma, head and neck, liver or kidney cancer. CDR3 sequence reads: CASSPTWDYGYTF. The CDR3 DNA sequence: TGTGCCAGCAGCCCAACGTGGGACTATGGCTACACCTTC.